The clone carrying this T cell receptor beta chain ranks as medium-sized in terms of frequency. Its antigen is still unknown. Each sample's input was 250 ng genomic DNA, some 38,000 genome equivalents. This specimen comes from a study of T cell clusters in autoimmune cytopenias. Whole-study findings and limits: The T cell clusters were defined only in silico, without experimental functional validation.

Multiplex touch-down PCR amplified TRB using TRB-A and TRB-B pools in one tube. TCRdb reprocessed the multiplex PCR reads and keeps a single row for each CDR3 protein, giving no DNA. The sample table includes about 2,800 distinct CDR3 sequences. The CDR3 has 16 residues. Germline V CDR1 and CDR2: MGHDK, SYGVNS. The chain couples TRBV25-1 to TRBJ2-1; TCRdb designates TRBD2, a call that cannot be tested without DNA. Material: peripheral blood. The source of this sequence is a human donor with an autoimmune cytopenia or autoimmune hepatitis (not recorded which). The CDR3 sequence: CASSESGSGRYNEQFF. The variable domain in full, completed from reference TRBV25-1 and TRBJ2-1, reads EADIYQTPRYLVIGTGKKITLECSQTMGHDKMYWYQQDPGMELHLIHYSYGVNSTEKGDLSSESTVSRIRTEHFPLTLESARPSHTSQYLCASSESGSGRYNEQFFGPGTRLTVL.